Listed below are T cell receptor beta chains from one sample, sequenced in a study of OX40 agonist ivuxolimab in advanced cancers. Sequenced by immunoSEQ multiplex PCR; TCRdb stores in-frame clones only, minus some. The sample includes some 60,000 clones, around 93% of them seen just once. The specimen was CD4+ or CD8+ T cells sorted from blood, collected in a trial of the OX40 agonist ivuxolimab. Every receptor here comes from an adult with an advanced solid tumor such as melanoma, head and neck, liver or kidney cancer. CDR3s include the opening cysteine and the closing phenylalanine or tryptophan. A D gene is named only where the DNA matches it firmly. Some rows have no size entry. The others give once, few or many, or a class for an expanded clone.

J	D	V	size	CDR3	DNA
TRBJ1-2	TRBD1	TRBV19	.	CASRSGTGLNGYGYTF	TGTGCCAGTAGATCCGGGACAGGCCTTAATGGGTATGGCTACACCTTC
TRBJ2-7	.	TRBV14	.	CASSQEHPSYEQYF	TGTGCCAGCAGCCAAGAACACCCCTCCTACGAGCAGTACTTC
TRBJ2-2	TRBD2	TRBV4-2	.	CASSQDDVREGGGELFF	TGTGCCAGCAGCCAAGACGATGTCCGGGAGGGCGGCGGGGAGCTGTTTTTT
TRBJ2-1	.	TRBV9	.	CASSPRGVEQFF	TGTGCCAGCAGCCCGAGGGGTGTCGAGCAGTTCTTC
TRBJ2-7	TRBD1	TRBV28	.	CASSFQGAYEQYF	TGTGCCAGCAGTTTTCAGGGGGCGTACGAGCAGTACTTC
TRBJ1-2	TRBD1	TRBV28	.	CASSLGATGTDLGYTF	TGTGCCAGCAGTTTAGGGGCTACCGGGACAGATCTTGGCTACACCTTC
TRBJ2-3	TRBD2	TRBV5-3	.	CARSPRLADLTDTQYF	TGTGCCAGAAGCCCCCGACTAGCGGATCTCACAGATACGCAGTATTTT
TRBJ2-1	.	TRBV5-1	.	CASSLGGGYNEQFF	TGCGCCAGCAGCTTGGGAGGGGGATACAATGAGCAGTTCTTC
TRBJ2-7	.	TRBV6-6	.	CASSYSASEQYF	TGTGCCAGCAGTTACTCCGCATCCGAGCAGTACTTC
TRBJ1-2	.	TRBV25-1	.	CASSEYYRAGNYGYTF	TGTGCCAGCAGTGAATATTACAGGGCTGGGAACTATGGCTACACCTTC
TRBJ1-1	.	TRBV19	.	CASNFGTETDPLGNTEAFF	TGTGCCAGTAATTTTGGAACAGAGACAGACCCCTTGGGGAACACTGAAGCTTTCTTT
TRBJ2-2	.	TRBV7-8	.	CASSFAENTGELFF	TGTGCCAGCAGCTTCGCTGAAAACACCGGGGAGCTGTTTTTT
TRBJ1-1	.	TRBV7-6	.	CASSFSGLTGTEAFF	TGTGCCAGCAGCTTTTCGGGACTGACCGGAACTGAAGCTTTCTTT
TRBJ2-5	.	TRBV27	.	CASSTPGRQETQYF	TGTGCCAGCAGTACCCCGGGACGGCAAGAGACCCAGTACTTC
TRBJ1-4	.	TRBV7-9	.	CASSQDRFGNEKLFF	TGCGCCAGCAGCCAAGATCGGTTCGGGAATGAAAAACTGTTTTTT
TRBJ2-2	TRBD1	TRBV6-1	.	CASNEPGGYTGELFF	TGTGCCAGCAACGAACCAGGGGGATACACCGGGGAGCTGTTTTTT
TRBJ2-7	.	TRBV19	.	CASTLPHEQYF	TGTGCCAGTACTCTCCCCCACGAGCAGTACTTC
TRBJ2-7	TRBD2	TRBV4-1	once	CASSQEPSGGYEQYF	TGCGCCAGCAGCCAAGAGCCCAGCGGGGGCTACGAGCAGTACTTC
TRBJ2-1	TRBD1	TRBV9	.	CASSVGQGDNEQFF	TGTGCCAGCAGCGTAGGGCAGGGGGACAATGAGCAGTTCTTC
TRBJ2-3	.	TRBV6-1	.	CASIKTDTDTQYF	TGTGCCAGCATTAAGACAGACACAGATACGCAGTATTTT
TRBJ1-1	.	TRBV25-1	.	CASSASSRANTEAFF	TGTGCCAGCAGTGCAAGTTCGAGAGCCAACACTGAAGCTTTCTTT
TRBJ2-1	.	TRBV27	.	CATWDEQFF	TGTGCCACGTGGGATGAGCAGTTCTTC
TRBJ2-1	.	TRBV5-6	.	CASKRKVGDEQFF	TGTGCCAGCAAAAGAAAGGTGGGCGATGAGCAGTTCTTC
TRBJ2-7	.	TRBV4-1	.	CASSQASSYEQYF	TGCGCCAGCAGCCAGGCGTCTAGCTACGAGCAGTACTTC
TRBJ2-3	TRBD2	TRBV28	.	CASSLSSGRREDTQYF	TGTGCCAGCAGTTTATCCAGCGGGAGGAGGGAAGATACGCAGTATTTT
TRBJ1-5	TRBD1	TRBV12-5	.	CASAGADGQGIQPQHF	TGTGCTAGTGCCGGGGCAGATGGACAGGGCATTCAGCCCCAGCATTTT
TRBJ2-5	.	TRBV21-1	.	CASSLRGGTQGTQYF	TGTGCCAGCAGCCTCCGGGGCGGGACTCAGGGGACCCAGTACTTC
TRBJ2-5	TRBD2	TRBV7-9	.	CASSETSTETQYF	TGTGCCAGCAGCGAGACTAGCACCGAGACCCAGTACTTC
TRBJ1-1	.	TRBV7-9	.	CASSLEVTEAFF	TGTGCCAGCAGCTTAGAAGTCACTGAAGCTTTCTTT
TRBJ2-1	.	TRBV6-5	.	CASSYKPGYEQFF	TGTGCCAGCAGTTATAAGCCCGGCTACGAGCAGTTCTTC
TRBJ1-2	.	TRBV6-5	.	CASSYASNDGYTF	TGTGCCAGCAGTTACGCTTCCAATGATGGCTACACCTTC
TRBJ2-1	.	TRBV29-1	.	CSVHVSSYNEQFF	TGCAGCGTTCATGTCAGCTCCTACAATGAGCAGTTCTTC
TRBJ2-7	.	TRBV4-1	.	CASSQGGIASYEQYF	TGCGCCAGCAGCCAAGGAGGCATTGCATCCTACGAGCAGTACTTC
TRBJ2-2	.	TRBV4-1	.	CASSQNTGELFF	TGCGCCAGCAGCCAGAACACCGGGGAGCTGTTTTTT
TRBJ2-7	.	TRBV6-1	.	CASSYRDIYEQYF	TGTGCCAGCAGCTACCGGGACATCTACGAGCAGTACTTC
TRBJ2-7	.	TRBV11-2	.	CASSPTSYEQYF	TGTGCCAGCAGCCCGACCTCCTACGAGCAGTACTTC
TRBJ2-2	TRBD1	TRBV11-2	.	CASSLVAGGNTGELFF	TGTGCCAGCAGCTTAGTGGCAGGGGGGAACACCGGGGAGCTGTTTTTT
TRBJ1-5	TRBD1	TRBV27	few	CASSWTGDQPQHF	TGTGCCAGCAGTTGGACAGGGGATCAGCCCCAGCATTTT
TRBJ2-1	.	TRBV27	.	CASSLKGIPYNEQFF	TGTGCCAGCAGTTTGAAGGGAATCCCCTACAATGAGCAGTTCTTC
TRBJ2-5	.	TRBV25-1	.	CASSEGAEETQYF	TGTGCCAGCAGTGAAGGGGCAGAAGAGACCCAGTACTTC
TRBJ1-4	.	TRBV7-9	.	CASSLEQATNEKLFF	TGTGCCAGCAGCTTGGAACAGGCAACTAATGAAAAACTGTTTTTT
TRBJ2-1	TRBD1	TRBV9	.	CASSEGTGVYNEQFF	TGTGCCAGCAGCGAGGGGACAGGGGTTTACAATGAGCAGTTCTTC
TRBJ2-7	.	TRBV4-1	.	CASSQDPGVNYEQYF	TGCGCCAGCAGCCAAGATCCCGGGGTTAACTACGAGCAGTACTTC